This note documents a single T cell receptor beta chain sequence. What antigen it recognizes has not been identified. Base qualities are not recorded, but no much larger clone differs from it by a single base. V is pared back by 5 bases and J by 0 bases, with 15 bases lying between the germline termini. Spanning cysteine to phenylalanine, the CDR3 consists of 16 amino acids. Only the CDR3 portion is preserved as DNA: 48 bases, with reading frame beginning at the first base. From a lookup of the germline V gene, CDR1 and CDR2 are SGHTA and FQGTGA. The data belong to a study of blood T cells in healthy people across ages (dated by TCRdb to between 2014 and 2017). Regarding the research as a whole: In model experiments, template switching captured about one uniquely barcoded TCR beta cDNA molecule for every two T cells. Age-related changes in TCR beta repertoire diversity were measured in the study by deep sequencing normalized with unique cDNA molecular identifiers. The donors were divided into four age groups: young (average around 16 years), middle-aged (approximately 41), aged (about 60) and long-lived (nearly 85). To avoid experimental bias, donors of different ages were distributed randomly across sequencing lanes. The study analyzed two additional independent replicas of 1 million unique cDNA reads from the same blood draw for two donors, one aged 18 to 29 and one aged 80 or older.

The approximately 40 donors, aged 6 to 90 years, were systemically healthy Caucasian individuals from Russia. Each donor gave roughly 9.5 milliliters of peripheral blood, collected into EDTA-treated Vacutainer tubes. Ficoll-Paque density-gradient centrifugation was used to isolate PBMCs, with at least 7 million per sample. Total RNA, at least 6 micrograms per sample, was extracted from PBMCs with Trizol reagent. For every donor, flow cytometry on a PBMC aliquot measured the percentage of naive CD45RAhigh/CD27high T cells. Study-wide conclusions, independent of this receptor: As age increased, observed TCR beta diversity per million T cells dropped in a roughly linear way, and a significant reduction was already evident by age 40. Donor CMV infection status was unknown, potentially confounding age-related changes in expanded clonotypes. Bulk unsorted PBMC profiling prevented conclusive comparison of naive and antigen-experienced compartments. Total diversity estimates from one million sequenced T cells were considered lower bounds and underestimates. There was a strong correlation between observed TCR beta diversity and the percentage of naive T cells measured by flow cytometry. Compared with the aged group, the long-lived group had more naive CD4+ T cells, fewer expanded clones and increased TCR diversity, suggesting age selection.

The library was produced with 5' RACE. TCRdb names Illumina HiSeq 2500 as the instrument used. A second PCR of about 6 to 11 cycles was performed with a sample-barcoded 5' primer and a J-beta primer mix. A unique molecular identifier was introduced onto each TCR beta cDNA molecule by a template-switch 5' adaptor carrying 12 random nucleotides. Each sample yielded at least 2.5 million CDR3-containing paired-end reads. First-strand cDNA was synthesized from all RNA with the Mint cDNA synthesis kit, primed by a TRBC-specific oligonucleotide. Following uracil-DNA glycosylase treatment, all cDNA underwent a first 18-cycle PCR with the universal primers M1SS and BC2_uni_R. The authors processed their data as follows. Normalization of each sample was performed by random selection of 1 million high-quality reads, each carrying a distinct molecular identifier. Reads sharing molecular identifiers were discarded rather than binned into consensus sequences. MiTCR, with a Q25 quality threshold and the strictest error-elimination algorithm, was used for CDR3 identification, clonotype clustering and error correction. A nonparametric unseen species model with Euler transformation was used to estimate a lower bound on total TCR beta diversity. The public reads were reanalyzed by TCRdb: fastp trimming at Q25, MiXCR alignment, in-frame beta chains only. Identical CDR3 proteins give one entry, which carries the most common genes and DNA. The V and J calls shown here were made by TCRdb, not taken from the authors' results. In this sample the table shows under 800,000 distinct CDR3 sequences, around 46% of which occur a single time. The ten largest clones represent around 20% of the sample.

Specimen: blood. The TCR comes from an older woman in good health. The chain was built from TRBV7-3 and TRBJ2-3, with no D gene named confidently. The encoded CDR3 is CASSPYSMASTDTQYF. Read as DNA, the sequence is TGTGCCAGCAGCCCCTATTCGATGGCTAGCACAGATACGCAGTATTTT.